This TCR beta chain comes out of a study of CD8+ T cells in alopecia areata. Treatment denoted: oral pan-JAK inhibitor, 5-10 mg twice daily. The sequencing template was cDNA reverse transcribed from extracted RNA. Generated by immunoSEQ multiplex PCR, the TCRdb table keeps only in-frame clones and is missing some. The sample has about 260,000 clones; over 45% are singletons. The TCR originated in a human donor with alopecia areata. The sample consisted of CD4+ T cells sorted from blood, taken at approximately week 52, from a patient treated with tofacitinib.

CDR3 amino acids: CASSGLGNSNQPQHF. CDR3 in DNA: TGTGCCAGCAGTGGACTCGGGAATAGCAATCAGCCCCAGCATTTT. This chain joins TRBV2 and TRBJ1-5; D is undetermined. The CDR3 contains 15 residues. The germline V gene has CDR1 SNHLY and CDR2 FYNNEI. V was shortened by 4 bases and J by 0 bases, with 10 bases between the two germline ends.